The 5 T cell receptor beta chains listed next were all sequenced from one sample in a study of neurological immune-mediated disorders. MiXCR was run by TCRdb on the 5' RACE reads, yielding one entry per CDR3 protein. The sample has tens of thousands of distinct CDR3 sequences, over 9.5% seen once; the top ten hold over 1.5%. The sequenced sample was PBMCs. These receptors all come from a man in his 60s in good health.

This clonotype was picked up many times. The chain joins TRBV11-3 to TRBJ2-1; D gene unclear. The ends were cut back, 5 bases at V and 2 bases at J, with 10 bases in the middle. Germline CDR1 reads SGHNT; CDR2 reads YENEEA. This CDR3 comprises 14 residues. CDR3: CASSPDFAYNEQFF. The CDR3 DNA reads as TGTGCCAGCAGCCCGGATTTCGCCTACAATGAGCAGTTCTTC.

With regard to this clonotype: A single base separates this from a much larger clone, so it may be a read error. J is TRBJ2-7 and V is TRBV18; the D is unclear. This CDR3 has 13 amino acids. Germline V CDR1 and CDR2: KGHSH, LQKENI. The CDR3 DNA reads TGTGTCAGCTCCTTGGGGAAGGACCGCGAGCAGTACTTC. Its protein product is CVSSLGKDREQYF.

This clonotype was detected many times. The chain uses TRBV29-1 and TRBJ2-1; D is possibly TRBD1 (5 bases). Germline V gene data show CDR1 as SQVTM and CDR2 as ANQGSEA. Trimming removed 8 bases from V and 7 bases from J, with 21 bases in between. The CDR3 covers 14 residues. CDR3 nucleotide sequence: TGCAGCTACGGTGGGTTAAGGGCAGGGAATGAGCAGTTCTTC. Protein product: CSYGGLRAGNEQFF.

This clonotype was counted at least ten times. The chain couples TRBV5-1 to TRBJ1-4; D not certain. The CDR3 has 16 residues. V gave up 0 bases and J gave up 5 bases, with 14 bases separating them. Germline V gene data show CDR1 as SGHRS and CDR2 as YFSETQ. CDR3 nucleotides: TGCGCCAGCAGCTTGGAGGCGGTGGGATTGAATGAAAAACTGTTTTTT. Amino acids: CASSLEAVGLNEKLFF.

Ten or more counts support this clonotype. V usage is TRBV29-1 and J usage is TRBJ2-3, with D hard to call. Germline assignment: CDR1 SQVTM and CDR2 ANQGSEA. The CDR3 has 13 residues. The V end lost 4 bases, the J end lost 4 bases, and 12 bases lay between the germline ends. The CDR3 region is CSVVGSSADTQYF. The DNA for the CDR3 is TGCAGCGTTGTGGGATCTAGTGCAGATACGCAGTATTTT.